The 22 T cell receptor beta chains below all came from one sample that was sequenced in a study of shared clonotypes between healthy human individuals. Assay: immunoSEQ multiplex PCR; the TCRdb copy retains only in-frame clones and omits some. The table includes some 660,000 clones, roughly 72% detected once. Input material: memory CD4+ T cells sorted from blood. Stated subset: CD45RA-negative fraction. The receptor source for this set is a woman aged 30 to 39 in good health.

The V gene is TRBV5-1, the J gene TRBJ2-3; 11 bases are shared with TRBD2. CDR3 size: 16 residues. Germline CDR1 and CDR2: SGHRS and YFSETQ. The V segment lost 3 bases and the J segment 6 bases; nucleotides outside the gene matches: 9. The DNA of the CDR3 is TGCGCCAGCAGCTCGGTTACTAGCGGGAGTTTGGATACGCAGTATTTT. It specifies CASSSVTSGSLDTQYF.

This clone appeared a few times. This chain connects TRBV28 to TRBJ1-5; D is undetermined. CDR3 length equals 12 residues. The V and J ends lost 2 bases and 12 bases respectively, with 11 bases between them. Germline lookup yields CDR1 MDHEN and CDR2 SYDVKM. In DNA form, the CDR3 reads TGTGCCAGCAGTTTAGTTCAGGAGTACCAGCATTTT. Translation gives CASSLVQEYQHF. Full variable domain (missing parts from reference TRBV28 and TRBJ1-5): DVKVTQSSRYLVKRTGEKVFLECVQDMDHENMFWYRQDPGLGLRLIYFSYDVKMKEKGDIPEGYSVSREKKERFSLILESASTNQTSMYLCASSLVQEYQHFGDGTRLSIL.

The sample holds a few counts of this clone. The rearrangement joins TRBV5-1 to TRBJ2-5; 9 bases line up with TRBD2. Trimming at V came to 7 bases and at J to 2 bases, leaving 9 bases not matched to a gene. The CDR3 contains 15 residues. Germline V gene sequence: CDR1 SGHRS, CDR2 YFSETQ. The CDR3 sequence is CASGETSGGQETQYF. CDR3 coding DNA: TGCGCCAGCGGAGAGACTAGCGGAGGACAAGAGACCCAGTACTTC.

V and J are TRBV7-9 and TRBJ2-4; 9 bases match TRBD1. V shed 1 base, J shed 7 bases, and the junction held 5 bases outside the gene matches. Germline CDR1 is SEHNR and CDR2 is FQNEAQ (reference sequence). This CDR3 contains 15 residues. CDR3 protein: CASSLVGDRANIQYF. CDR3 in DNA: TGTGCCAGCAGCTTAGTAGGGGACAGGGCTAACATTCAGTACTTC.

This chain joins TRBV29-1 and TRBJ2-1; 9 nucleotides align to TRBD2. Germline CDR1 and CDR2: SQVTM and ANQGSEA. The V and J ends lost 1 base and 0 bases, in that order; junction bases with no gene match: 4. The CDR3 extends over 16 amino acids. This CDR3 is CSVEAGSGSSYNEQFF. For the CDR3, the DNA is TGCAGCGTTGAAGCGGGTAGCGGGAGCTCCTACAATGAGCAGTTCTTC.

The chain carries TRBV11-2 and TRBJ2-1; 9 positions match TRBD2. Unmatched junction bases numbered 6, after V lost 5 bases and J lost 4 bases. The CDR3 loop spans 15 amino acids. In germline, CDR1 is SGHAT, CDR2 FQNNGV. The CDR3 nucleotides are TGTGCCAGCAGCATCTCGACTAGCGGTTACAATGAGCAGTTCTTC. Translation: CASSISTSGYNEQFF.

This clone came up a few times. This chain connects TRBV5-4 to TRBJ2-5; D is ambiguous. Germline CDR1 and CDR2: SGHNT and YYREEE (reference sequence). The CDR3 is 14 amino acids. V lost 0 bases and J lost 5, with 11 bases in between. CDR3 loop: CASSLASVGETQYF. CDR3 nucleotides: TGTGCCAGCAGCTTGGCCAGTGTTGGGGAGACCCAGTACTTC.

The V gene is TRBV4-1, the J gene TRBJ2-3; the match to TRBD1 covers 10 bases. V lost 2 bases and J lost 6; bases outside the gene matches: 8. This CDR3 spans 16 amino acids. In germline, CDR1 is MGHRA, CDR2 YSYEKL. The CDR3 loop is CASSQLRKGQGDTQYF. DNA for the CDR3: TGCGCCAGCAGCCAACTCCGAAAGGGACAGGGGGATACGCAGTATTTT.

The chain joins TRBV7-6 to TRBJ1-5; D gene uncertain. Germline V gene lookup returns CDR1 SGHVS and CDR2 FNYEAQ. The CDR3 contains 13 residues. With 4 bases removed from V and 4 bases from J, the gap between germline ends came to 8 bases. CDR3 loop: CASSYSRNQPQHF. CDR3 DNA: TGTGCCAGCAGCTACAGCAGAAATCAGCCCCAGCATTTT.

This clone was seen many times. The same CDR3 is also encoded by other DNA sequences in this sample. This chain joins TRBV5-1 and TRBJ2-1, with 11 bases aligning to TRBD2. With 4 bases clipped from V and 6 bases from J, the junction kept 3 bases outside the gene matches. Per germline, CDR1 SGHRS and CDR2 YFSETQ. The CDR3 length is 14 residues. The CDR3 nucleotides are TGCGCCAGCAGCCCCGGGACTAGCGGCAATGAGCAGTTCTTC. It specifies CASSPGTSGNEQFF.

This clone appeared many times. V and J are TRBV11-2 and TRBJ2-5; D is possibly TRBD1 (8 bases). Germline CDR1 SGHAT, CDR2 FQNNGV. Trimming shortened V by 5 bases and J by 2 bases, and 18 bases separated the two germline ends. CDR3 size: 16 residues. The CDR3, as DNA: TGTGCCAGCAGCCCACAGGGGGGGATCTTACAAGAGACCCAGTACTTC. Its protein product is CASSPQGGILQETQYF.

The V gene is TRBV6-6, the J gene TRBJ1-1; D unclear. V lost 6 bases and J 4 bases, leaving 9 bases between the germline ends. There are 12 residues in the CDR3. Germline CDR1 is MNHNY and CDR2 is SVGAGI (reference sequence). The CDR3 here is CASSPSGTEAFF. The CDR3 DNA sequence: TGTGCCAGCAGCCCCAGCGGCACTGAAGCTTTCTTT.

With respect to this clone: A much bigger clone sits one base away, suggesting this may be a read error. Different DNA sequences within this sample yield the same CDR3. The chain couples TRBV6-1 to TRBJ2-6, with TRBD1 as a possible D gene (6 bases). CDR3 length: 15 amino acids. CDR1 MNHNS and CDR2 SASEGT come from the germline V gene. The V end was cut by 7 bases, the J end by 0 bases, with 10 bases between. The CDR3 is CASTQGYSGANVLTF. CDR3 nucleotide sequence: TGTGCCAGCACCCAGGGGTACTCTGGGGCCAACGTCCTGACTTTC.

For this clone: Other DNA sequences in this sample translate to the same CDR3. The chain is built from TRBV2 and TRBJ1-2; no definite D call. This CDR3 comprises 11 residues. Trimming took off 1 base at V and 5 bases at J, with 2 bases between the two ends. Per germline, CDR1 SNHLY and CDR2 FYNNEI. CDR3 bases: TGTGCCAGCAGTGAAGGGTATGGCTACACCTTC. Translating gives CASSEGYGYTF. The whole variable domain, filled in from reference TRBV2 and TRBJ1-2, reads EPEVTQTPSHQVTQMGQEVILRCVPISNHLYFYWYRQILGQKVEFLVSFYNNEISEKSEIFDDQFSVERPDGSNFTLKIRSTKLEDSAMYFCASSEGYGYTFGSGTRLTVV.

This chain connects TRBV11-2 to TRBJ2-5; D could derive from TRBD1 or TRBD2 (6 bases each). Germline V CDR1 and CDR2: SGHAT, FQNNGV. This CDR3 spans 16 amino acids. Trimming left V 3 bases short and J 5 bases short, with 19 bases between. The DNA of the CDR3 is TGTGCCAGCAGCTTGTTCCGGGGGCAACGGTTGGAGACCCAGTACTTC. Translated: CASSLFRGQRLETQYF.

This chain connects TRBV9 to TRBJ2-4; TRBD2 matches 12 bases. With V trimmed by 4 bases and J by 2 bases, 13 bases remained unmatched. Germline loops: CDR1 SGDLS, CDR2 YYNGEE. The length of the CDR3 is 19 residues. CDR3 loop: CASSPSLAGGQGSKNIQYF. In nucleotides, the CDR3 is TGTGCCAGCAGCCCCTCTCTAGCGGGAGGGCAAGGGTCCAAAAACATTCAGTACTTC. The full variable domain, rest sourced from reference TRBV9 and TRBJ2-4, is DSGVTQTPKHLITATGQRVTLRCSPRSGDLSVYWYQQSLDQGLQFLIQYYNGEERAKGNILERFSAQQFPDLHSELNLSSLELGDSALYFCASSPSLAGGQGSKNIQYFGAGTRLSVL.

This clone was counted once. The chain carries TRBV19 and TRBJ1-1, with D unclear. The CDR3 loop spans 17 amino acids. The ends were cut back, 1 base at V and 1 base at J, with 16 bases in the middle. Germline V CDR1 and CDR2: LNHDA, SQIVND (reference sequence). This CDR3 is CASSIGAFTPGNTEAFF. CDR3 bases: TGTGCCAGTAGTATAGGGGCATTCACCCCGGGGAACACTGAAGCTTTCTTT.

The rearrangement links TRBV9 to TRBJ2-2, with 8 bases identical to TRBD1. The J segment lost 3 bases and the V segment lost 1 base, leaving 2 bases of the junction unmatched. The germline V gene encodes CDR1 SGDLS and CDR2 YYNGEE. The CDR3 extends over 15 amino acids. The CDR3: CASSVLTGDTGELFF. The CDR3 DNA sequence: TGTGCCAGCAGCGTATTGACAGGGGACACCGGGGAGCTGTTTTTT.

V gene TRBV25-1 combines with J gene TRBJ1-5; 8 nucleotides line up with TRBD1. V was clipped by 6 bases and J by 0 bases; unmatched bases: 1. This CDR3 has 14 amino acids. The germline V gene has CDR1 MGHDK and CDR2 SYGVNS. The CDR3 DNA reads TGTGCCAGCAGCCAGGGGGCTAGCAATCAGCCCCAGCATTTT. Its translation: CASSQGASNQPQHF.

This clone was observed a few times. The chain recombines TRBV5-1 with TRBJ2-3, with D possibly matching TRBD2 (6 bases). The CDR3 is made up of 16 amino acids. Germline V gene data show CDR1 as SGHRS and CDR2 as YFSETQ. Between the trimmed V and J ends, which lost 3 bases and 0 bases, there was a span of 14 bases. CDR3 residues: CASSSGGAASTDTQYF. The CDR3 DNA reads as TGCGCCAGCAGCTCAGGCGGGGCCGCTAGCACAGATACGCAGTATTTT. Variable domain in full (rest from reference TRBV5-1 and TRBJ2-3): KAGVTQTPRYLIKTRGQQVTLSCSPISGHRSVSWYQQTPGQGLQFLFEYFSETQRNKGNFPGRFSGRQFSNSRSEMNVSTLELGDSALYLCASSSGGAASTDTQYFGPGTRLTVL.

V and J are TRBV28 and TRBJ1-2; 8 positions agree with TRBD1. The junction had 20 bases not matched to a gene; V was cut back by 7 bases and J by 4 bases. The germline CDR1 and CDR2 sequences are MDHEN and SYDVKM. This CDR3 spans 18 amino acids. In DNA form, the CDR3 reads TGTGCCAGCACCCCCCGACGGGGAGGGACAGGAGTCTTCTATGGCTACACCTTC. It codes for CASTPRRGGTGVFYGYTF.

This clone has more than one count but fewer than ten. The V and J genes are TRBV25-1 and TRBJ2-1; TRBD2 aligns across 8 bases. Germline loops: CDR1 MGHDK, CDR2 SYGVNS. V lost 6 bases to trimming and J lost 9 bases; unmatched junction nucleotides: 13. The CDR3 length is 15 residues. CDR3 amino acids: CASRGVLGRVGEQFF. DNA for the CDR3: TGTGCCAGCAGGGGGGTTCTCGGGAGGGTAGGTGAGCAGTTCTTC.